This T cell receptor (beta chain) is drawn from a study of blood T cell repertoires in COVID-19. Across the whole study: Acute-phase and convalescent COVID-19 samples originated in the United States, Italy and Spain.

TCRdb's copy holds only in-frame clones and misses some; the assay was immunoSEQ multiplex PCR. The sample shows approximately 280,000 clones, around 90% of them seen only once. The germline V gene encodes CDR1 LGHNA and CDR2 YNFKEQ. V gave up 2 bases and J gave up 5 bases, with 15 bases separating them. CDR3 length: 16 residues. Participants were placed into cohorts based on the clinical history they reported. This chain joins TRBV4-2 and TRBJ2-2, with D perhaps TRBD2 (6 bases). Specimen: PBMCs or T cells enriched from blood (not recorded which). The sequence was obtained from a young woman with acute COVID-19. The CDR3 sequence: CASSQTPGLKTGELFF. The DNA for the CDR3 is TGTGCCAGCAGCCAAACTCCGGGACTCAAAACCGGGGAGCTGTTTTTT.